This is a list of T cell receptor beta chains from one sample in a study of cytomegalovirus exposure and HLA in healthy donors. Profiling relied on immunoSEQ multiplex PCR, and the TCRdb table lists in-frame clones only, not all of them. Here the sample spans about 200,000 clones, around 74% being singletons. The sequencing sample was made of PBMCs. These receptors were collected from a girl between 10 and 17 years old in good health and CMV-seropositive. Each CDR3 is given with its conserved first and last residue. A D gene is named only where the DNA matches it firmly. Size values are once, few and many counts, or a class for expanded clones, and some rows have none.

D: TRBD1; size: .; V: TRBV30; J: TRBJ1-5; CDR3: CAWQGARSQPQHF; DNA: TGTGCCTGGCAGGGGGCGCGGAGTCAGCCCCAGCATTTT
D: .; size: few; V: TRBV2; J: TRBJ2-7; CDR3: CASSVSVTLSYEQYF; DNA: TGTGCCAGCAGTGTGTCGGTTACCCTTTCCTACGAGCAGTACTTC
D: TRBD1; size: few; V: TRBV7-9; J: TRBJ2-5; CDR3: CASSLGGTGAVETQYF; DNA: TGTGCCAGCAGCTTAGGCGGGACAGGGGCCGTGGAGACCCAGTACTTC
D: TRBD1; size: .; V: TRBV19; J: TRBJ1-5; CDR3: CASGEGGWQPQHF; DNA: TGTGCCAGTGGAGAAGGGGGCTGGCAGCCCCAGCATTTT
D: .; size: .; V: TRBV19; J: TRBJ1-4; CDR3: CASSIGSPEVLLFF; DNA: TGTGCCAGTAGTATCGGATCTCCGGAGGTCCTACTGTTTTTT
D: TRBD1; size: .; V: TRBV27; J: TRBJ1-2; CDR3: CASSLSTGQGSVGYTF; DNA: TGTGCCAGCAGTTTATCGACGGGACAGGGTAGTGTTGGCTACACCTTC
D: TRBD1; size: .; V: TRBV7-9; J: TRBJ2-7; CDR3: CASSWGTGSYEQYF; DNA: TGTGCCAGCAGCTGGGGGACAGGGTCCTACGAGCAGTACTTC
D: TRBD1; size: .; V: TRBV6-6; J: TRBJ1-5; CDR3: CASSYVQGAGQPQHF; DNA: TGTGCCAGCAGTTACGTTCAGGGGGCAGGTCAGCCCCAGCATTTT
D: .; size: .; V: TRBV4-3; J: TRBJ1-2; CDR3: CASSQDWRGYGYTF; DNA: TGCGCCAGCAGCCAAGATTGGAGGGGATATGGCTACACCTTC
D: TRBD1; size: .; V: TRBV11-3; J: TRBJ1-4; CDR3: CASSSGRGLGGTGYEKLFF; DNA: TGTGCCAGCAGCTCTGGGCGTGGATTGGGCGGGACAGGGTATGAAAAACTGTTTTTT
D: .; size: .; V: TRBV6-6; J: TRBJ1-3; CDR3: CASSSEWGNTIYF; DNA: TGTGCCAGCAGTTCCGAGTGGGGAAACACCATATATTTT
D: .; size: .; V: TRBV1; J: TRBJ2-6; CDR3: CTSSQDKAGGTGANVLTF; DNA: TGCACCAGCAGCCAAGATAAGGCGGGGGGAACTGGGGCCAACGTCCTGACTTTC
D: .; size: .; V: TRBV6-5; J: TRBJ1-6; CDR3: CASSRRGDSPLHF; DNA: TGTGCCAGCAGTCGACGGGGGGATTCACCCCTCCACTTT
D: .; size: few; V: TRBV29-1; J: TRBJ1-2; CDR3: CSVVQDLYGYTF; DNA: TGCAGCGTTGTACAGGATCTCTATGGCTACACCTTC
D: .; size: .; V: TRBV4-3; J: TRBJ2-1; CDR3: CASSQVGAGLGQFF; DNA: TGCGCCAGCAGCCAAGTGGGGGCGGGCTTGGGGCAGTTCTTC
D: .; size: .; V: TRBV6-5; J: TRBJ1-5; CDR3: CASRQLNSNQPQHF; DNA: TGTGCCAGCAGACAGTTGAATAGCAATCAGCCCCAGCATTTT
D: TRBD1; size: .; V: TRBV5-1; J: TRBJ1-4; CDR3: CATEGAGNEKLFF; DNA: TGCGCCACTGAGGGGGCTGGTAATGAAAAACTGTTTTTT
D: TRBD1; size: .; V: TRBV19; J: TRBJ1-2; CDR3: CASSIAQGEPYGYTF; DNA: TGTGCCAGTAGTATAGCTCAGGGGGAGCCCTATGGCTACACCTTC